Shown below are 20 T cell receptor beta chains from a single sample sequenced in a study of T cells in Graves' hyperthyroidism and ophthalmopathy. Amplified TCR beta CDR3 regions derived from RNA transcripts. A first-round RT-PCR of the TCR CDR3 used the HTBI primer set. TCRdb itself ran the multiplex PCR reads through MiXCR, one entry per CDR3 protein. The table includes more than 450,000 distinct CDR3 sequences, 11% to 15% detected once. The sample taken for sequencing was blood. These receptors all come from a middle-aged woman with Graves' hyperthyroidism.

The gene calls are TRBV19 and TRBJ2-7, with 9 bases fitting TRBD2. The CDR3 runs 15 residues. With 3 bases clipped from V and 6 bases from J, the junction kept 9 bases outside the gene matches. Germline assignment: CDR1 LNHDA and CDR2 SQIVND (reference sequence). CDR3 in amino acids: CASSMRSGSTAEQYF. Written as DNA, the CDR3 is TGTGCCAGTAGTATGCGTAGCGGGAGTACCGCCGAGCAGTACTTC.

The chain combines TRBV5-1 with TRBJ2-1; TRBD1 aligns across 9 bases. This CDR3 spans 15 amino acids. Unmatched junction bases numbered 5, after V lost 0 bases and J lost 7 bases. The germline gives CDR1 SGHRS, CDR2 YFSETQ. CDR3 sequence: CASSLVQGAVNEQFF. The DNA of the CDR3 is TGCGCCAGCAGCTTGGTACAGGGGGCTGTAAATGAGCAGTTCTTC. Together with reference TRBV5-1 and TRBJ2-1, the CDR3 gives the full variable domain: KAGVTQTPRYLIKTRGQQVTLSCSPISGHRSVSWYQQTPGQGLQFLFEYFSETQRNKGNFPGRFSGRQFSNSRSEMNVSTLELGDSALYLCASSLVQGAVNEQFFGPGTRLTVL.

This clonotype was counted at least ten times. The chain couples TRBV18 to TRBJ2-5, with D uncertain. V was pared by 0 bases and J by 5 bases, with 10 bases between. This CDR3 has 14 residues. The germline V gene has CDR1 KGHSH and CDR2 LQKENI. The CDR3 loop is CASSPPGLGETQYF. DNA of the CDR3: TGTGCCAGCTCACCACCGGGCCTAGGGGAGACCCAGTACTTC. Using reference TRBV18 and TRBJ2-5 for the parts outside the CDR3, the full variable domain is NAGVMQNPRHLVRRRGQEARLRCSPMKGHSHVYWYRQLPEEGLKFMVYLQKENIIDESGMPKERFSAEFPKEGPSILRIQQVVRGDSAAYFCASSPPGLGETQYFGPGTRLLVL.

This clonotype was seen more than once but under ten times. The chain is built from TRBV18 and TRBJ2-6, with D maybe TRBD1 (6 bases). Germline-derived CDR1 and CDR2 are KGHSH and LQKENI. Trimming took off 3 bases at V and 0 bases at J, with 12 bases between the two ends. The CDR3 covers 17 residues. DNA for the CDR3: TGTGCCAGCTCACCGGTGGGACAAACCTCTGGGGCCAACGTCCTGACTTTC. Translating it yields CASSPVGQTSGANVLTF.

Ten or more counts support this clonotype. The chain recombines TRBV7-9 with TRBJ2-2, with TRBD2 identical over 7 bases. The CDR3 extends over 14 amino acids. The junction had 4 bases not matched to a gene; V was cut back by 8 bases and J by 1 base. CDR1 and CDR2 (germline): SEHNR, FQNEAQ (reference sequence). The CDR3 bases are TGTGCCAGCTCTTGGGAGGGGAACACCGGGGAGCTGTTTTTT. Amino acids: CASSWEGNTGELFF.

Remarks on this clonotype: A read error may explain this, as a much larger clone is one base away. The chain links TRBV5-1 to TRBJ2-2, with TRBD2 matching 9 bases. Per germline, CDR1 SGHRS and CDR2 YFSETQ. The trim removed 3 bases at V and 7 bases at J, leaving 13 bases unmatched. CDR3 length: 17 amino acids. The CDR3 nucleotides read TGCGCCAGCAGCTCAGACACCGGGACTAGCCTAGTCGGGGAGCTGTTTTTT. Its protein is CASSSDTGTSLVGELFF.

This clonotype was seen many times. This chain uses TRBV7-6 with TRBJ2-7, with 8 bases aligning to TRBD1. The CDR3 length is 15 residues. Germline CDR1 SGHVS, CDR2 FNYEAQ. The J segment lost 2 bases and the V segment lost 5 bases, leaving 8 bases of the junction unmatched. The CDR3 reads CASSPRQGPTYEQYF. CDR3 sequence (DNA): TGTGCCAGCAGCCCGCGACAGGGGCCTACCTACGAGCAGTACTTC.

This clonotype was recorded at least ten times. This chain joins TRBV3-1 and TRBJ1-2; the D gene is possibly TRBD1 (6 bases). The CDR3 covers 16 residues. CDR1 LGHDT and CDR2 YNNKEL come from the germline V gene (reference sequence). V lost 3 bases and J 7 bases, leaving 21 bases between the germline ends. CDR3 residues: CASSQRGLGDIGGYTF. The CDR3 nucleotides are TGTGCCAGCAGCCAGAGAGGACTCGGGGACATTGGTGGCTACACCTTC.

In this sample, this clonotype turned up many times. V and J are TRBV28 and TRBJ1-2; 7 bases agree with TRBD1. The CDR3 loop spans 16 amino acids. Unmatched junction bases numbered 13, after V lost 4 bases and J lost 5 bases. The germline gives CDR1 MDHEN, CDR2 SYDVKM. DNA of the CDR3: TGTGCCAGCAGTTACATCGTTGGGCCAGGGGGATATGGCTACACCTTC. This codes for CASSYIVGPGGYGYTF.

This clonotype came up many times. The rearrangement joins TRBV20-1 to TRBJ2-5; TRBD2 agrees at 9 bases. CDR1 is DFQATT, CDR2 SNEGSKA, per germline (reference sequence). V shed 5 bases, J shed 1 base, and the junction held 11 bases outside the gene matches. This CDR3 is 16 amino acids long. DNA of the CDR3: TGCAGTGCTCAATCATGGGCTAGCGGGATCCAAGAGACCCAGTACTTC. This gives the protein CSAQSWASGIQETQYF.

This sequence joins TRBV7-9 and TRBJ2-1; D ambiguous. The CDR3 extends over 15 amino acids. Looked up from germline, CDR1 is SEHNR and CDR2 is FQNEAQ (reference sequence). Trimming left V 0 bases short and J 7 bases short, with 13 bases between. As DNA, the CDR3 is TGTGCCAGCAGCTTAGCTCGAACTACATATAATGAGCAGTTCTTC. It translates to CASSLARTTYNEQFF.

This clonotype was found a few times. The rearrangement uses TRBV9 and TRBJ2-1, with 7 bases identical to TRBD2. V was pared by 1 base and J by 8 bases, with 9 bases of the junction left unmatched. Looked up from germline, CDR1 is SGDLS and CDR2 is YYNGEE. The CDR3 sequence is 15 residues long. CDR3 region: CASSVSTGGRDEQFF. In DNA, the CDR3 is TGTGCCAGCAGCGTAAGCACTGGGGGGAGGGATGAGCAGTTCTTC.

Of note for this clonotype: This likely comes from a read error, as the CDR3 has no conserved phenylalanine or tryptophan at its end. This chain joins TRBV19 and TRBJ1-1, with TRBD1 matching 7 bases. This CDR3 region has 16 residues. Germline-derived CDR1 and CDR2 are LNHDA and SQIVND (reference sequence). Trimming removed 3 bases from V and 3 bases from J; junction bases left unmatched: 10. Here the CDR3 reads CASSIVAGTADTEAFS. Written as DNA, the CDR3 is TGTGCCAGTAGTATCGTAGCGGGGACAGCGGACACTGAAGCTTTCTCT.

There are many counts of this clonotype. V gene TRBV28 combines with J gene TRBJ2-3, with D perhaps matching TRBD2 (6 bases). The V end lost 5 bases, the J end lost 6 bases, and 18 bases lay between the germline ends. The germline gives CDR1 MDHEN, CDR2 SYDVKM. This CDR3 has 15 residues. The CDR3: CASSKPGLGSDTQYF. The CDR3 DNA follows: TGTGCCAGCAGTAAGCCGGGACTGGGGTCGGATACGCAGTATTTT.

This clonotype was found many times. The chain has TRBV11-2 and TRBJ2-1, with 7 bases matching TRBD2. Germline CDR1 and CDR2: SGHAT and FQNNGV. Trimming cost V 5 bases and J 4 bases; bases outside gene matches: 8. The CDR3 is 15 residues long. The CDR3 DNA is TGTGCCAGCAGCCGCCCGGGACTATCATACAATGAGCAGTTCTTC. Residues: CASSRPGLSYNEQFF.

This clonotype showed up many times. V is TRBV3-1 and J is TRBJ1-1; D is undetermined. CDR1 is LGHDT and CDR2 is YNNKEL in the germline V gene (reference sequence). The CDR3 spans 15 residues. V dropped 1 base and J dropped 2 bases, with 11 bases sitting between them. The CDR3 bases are TGTGCCAGCAGCCAAGTTTCTTCCGGTAACACTGAAGCTTTCTTT. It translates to CASSQVSSGNTEAFF.

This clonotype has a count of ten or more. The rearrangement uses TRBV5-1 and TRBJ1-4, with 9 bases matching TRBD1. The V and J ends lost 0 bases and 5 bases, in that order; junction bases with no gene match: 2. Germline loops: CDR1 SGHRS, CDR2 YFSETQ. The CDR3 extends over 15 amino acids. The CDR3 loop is CASSLAGTGNEKLFF. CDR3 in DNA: TGCGCCAGCAGCTTGGCCGGGACAGGGAATGAAAAACTGTTTTTT.

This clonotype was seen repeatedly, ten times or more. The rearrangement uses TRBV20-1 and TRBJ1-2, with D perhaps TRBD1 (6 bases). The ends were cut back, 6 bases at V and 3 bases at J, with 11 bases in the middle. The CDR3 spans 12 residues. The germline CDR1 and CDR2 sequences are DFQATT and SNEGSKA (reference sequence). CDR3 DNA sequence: TGCAGTGCAAGGGACAACCACTATGGCTACACCTTC. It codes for CSARDNHYGYTF.

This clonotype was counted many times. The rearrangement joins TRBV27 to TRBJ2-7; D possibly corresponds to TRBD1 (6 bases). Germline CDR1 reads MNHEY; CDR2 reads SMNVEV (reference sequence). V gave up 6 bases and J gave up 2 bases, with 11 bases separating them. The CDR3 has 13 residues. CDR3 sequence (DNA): TGTGCCAGCAGCTTCAGGGGCCCCTACGAGCAGTACTTC. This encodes CASSFRGPYEQYF.

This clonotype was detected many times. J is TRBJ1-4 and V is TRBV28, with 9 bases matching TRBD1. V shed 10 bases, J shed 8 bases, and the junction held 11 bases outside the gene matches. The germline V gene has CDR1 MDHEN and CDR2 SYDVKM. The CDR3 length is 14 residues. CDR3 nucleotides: TGTGCCACCTCCTCGGGGACAGGGCGAGAAAAACTGTTTTTT. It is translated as CATSSGTGREKLFF. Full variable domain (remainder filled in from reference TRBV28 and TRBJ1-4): DVKVTQSSRYLVKRTGEKVFLECVQDMDHENMFWYRQDPGLGLRLIYFSYDVKMKEKGDIPEGYSVSREKKERFSLILESASTNQTSMYLCATSSGTGREKLFFGSGTQLSVL.